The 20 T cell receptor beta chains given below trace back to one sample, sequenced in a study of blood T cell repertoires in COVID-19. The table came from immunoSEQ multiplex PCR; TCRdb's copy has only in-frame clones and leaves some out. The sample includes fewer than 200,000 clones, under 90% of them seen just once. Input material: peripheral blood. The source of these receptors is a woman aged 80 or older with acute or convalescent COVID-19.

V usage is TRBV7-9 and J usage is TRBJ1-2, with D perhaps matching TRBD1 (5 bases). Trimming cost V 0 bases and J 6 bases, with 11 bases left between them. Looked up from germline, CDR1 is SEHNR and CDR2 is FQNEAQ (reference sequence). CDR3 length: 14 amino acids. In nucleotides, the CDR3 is TGTGCCAGCAGCTTAGCCCAGTCCAGGGATGGCTACACCTTC. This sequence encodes CASSLAQSRDGYTF.

The CDR3: CASSQGEGVYTF. CDR3 in DNA: TGTGCCAGCAGCCAAGGGGAGGGAGTATACACCTTC. The genes are TRBV3-1 (or the pseudogene TRBV3-2) and TRBJ1-2; D is undetermined. The CDR3 sequence is 12 residues long. The V end was cut by 1 base, the J end by 11 bases, with 11 bases between. Germline V gene sequence: CDR1 LGHDT, CDR2 YNNKEL (reference sequence).

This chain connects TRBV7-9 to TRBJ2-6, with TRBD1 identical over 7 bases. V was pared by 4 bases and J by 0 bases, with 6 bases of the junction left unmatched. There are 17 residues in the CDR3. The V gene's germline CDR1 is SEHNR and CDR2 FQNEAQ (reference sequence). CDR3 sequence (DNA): TGTGCCAGCAGCTCGGGACAGTTCCTCTCTGGGGCCAACGTCCTGACTTTC. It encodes CASSSGQFLSGANVLTF.

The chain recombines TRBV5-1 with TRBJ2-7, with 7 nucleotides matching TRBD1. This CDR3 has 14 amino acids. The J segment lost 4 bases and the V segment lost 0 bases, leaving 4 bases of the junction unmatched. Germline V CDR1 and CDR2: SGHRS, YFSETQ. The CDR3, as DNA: TGCGCCAGCAGCTTGGCACAGGGGCGGTACGAGCAGTACTTC. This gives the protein CASSLAQGRYEQYF.

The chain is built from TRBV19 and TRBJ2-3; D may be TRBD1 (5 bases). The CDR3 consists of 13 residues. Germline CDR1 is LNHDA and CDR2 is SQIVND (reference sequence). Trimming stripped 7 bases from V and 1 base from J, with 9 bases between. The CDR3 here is CASTVGGTDTQYF. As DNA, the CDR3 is TGTGCCAGTACCGTAGGGGGCACAGATACGCAGTATTTT.

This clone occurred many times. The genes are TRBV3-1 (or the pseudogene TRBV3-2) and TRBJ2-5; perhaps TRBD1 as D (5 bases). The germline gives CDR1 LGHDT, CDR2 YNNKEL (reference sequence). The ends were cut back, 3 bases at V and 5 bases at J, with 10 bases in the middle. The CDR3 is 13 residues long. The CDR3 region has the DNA TGTGCCAGCAGCCAGCAGGGTGGGGAGACCCAGTACTTC. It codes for CASSQQGGETQYF.

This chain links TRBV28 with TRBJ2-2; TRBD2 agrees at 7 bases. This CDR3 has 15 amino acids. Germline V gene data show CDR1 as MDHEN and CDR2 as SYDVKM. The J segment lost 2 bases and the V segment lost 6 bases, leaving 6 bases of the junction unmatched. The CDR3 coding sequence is TGTGCCAGCAGCGCACCGGGACTAAACACCGGGGAGCTGTTTTTT. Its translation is CASSAPGLNTGELFF.

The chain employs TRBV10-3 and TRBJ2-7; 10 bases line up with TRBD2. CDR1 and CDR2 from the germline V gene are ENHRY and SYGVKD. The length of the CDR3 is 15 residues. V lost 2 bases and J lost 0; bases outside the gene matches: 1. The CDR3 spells CAISEGLAASYEQYF. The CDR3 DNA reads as TGTGCCATCAGTGAGGGACTAGCGGCCTCCTACGAGCAGTACTTC.

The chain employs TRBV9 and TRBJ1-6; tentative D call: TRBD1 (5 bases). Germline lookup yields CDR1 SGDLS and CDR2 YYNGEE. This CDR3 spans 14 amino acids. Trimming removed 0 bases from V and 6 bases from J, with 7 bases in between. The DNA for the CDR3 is TGTGCCAGCAGCGTAGGGGGCCCTAATTCACCCCTCCACTTT. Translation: CASSVGGPNSPLHF.

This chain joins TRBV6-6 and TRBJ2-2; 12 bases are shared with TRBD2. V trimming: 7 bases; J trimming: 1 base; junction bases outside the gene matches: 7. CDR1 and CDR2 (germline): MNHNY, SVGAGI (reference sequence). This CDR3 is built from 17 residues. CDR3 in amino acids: CASIRTSGGQNTGELFF. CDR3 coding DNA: TGTGCCAGCATTCGAACTAGCGGGGGGCAGAACACCGGGGAGCTGTTTTTT.

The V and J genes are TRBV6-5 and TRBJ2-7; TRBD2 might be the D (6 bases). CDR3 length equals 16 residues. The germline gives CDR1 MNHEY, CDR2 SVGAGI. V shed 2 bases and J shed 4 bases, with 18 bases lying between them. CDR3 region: CASSYRGAGLSYEQYF. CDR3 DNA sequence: TGTGCCAGCAGTTACAGGGGAGCGGGCCTCTCTTACGAGCAGTACTTC.

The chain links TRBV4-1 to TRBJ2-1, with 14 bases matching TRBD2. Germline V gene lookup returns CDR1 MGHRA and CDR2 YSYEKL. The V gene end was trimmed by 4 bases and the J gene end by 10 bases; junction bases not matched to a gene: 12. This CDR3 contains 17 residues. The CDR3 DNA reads TGCGCCAGCAGCCCTTGGACTAGCGGGAGGCGTCGCGCGGAGCAGTTCTTC. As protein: CASSPWTSGRRRAEQFF.

In DNA form, the CDR3 reads TGTGCCAGCGGTCTCAGGGGGCAGGTTAATGAAAAACTGTTTTTT. Amino acid sequence: CASGLRGQVNEKLFF. This rearrangement joins TRBV2 to TRBJ1-4; 8 bases line up with TRBD1. V trimming: 8 bases; J trimming: 4 bases; junction bases outside the gene matches: 9. The CDR3 totals 15 residues. The germline gives CDR1 SNHLY, CDR2 FYNNEI.

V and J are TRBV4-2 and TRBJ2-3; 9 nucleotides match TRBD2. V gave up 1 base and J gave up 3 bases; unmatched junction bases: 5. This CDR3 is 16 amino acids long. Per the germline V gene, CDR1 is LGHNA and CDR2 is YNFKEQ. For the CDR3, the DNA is TGTGCCAGCAGCCAAGTGGCTAGCGGGGAGACAGATACGCAGTATTTT. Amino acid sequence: CASSQVASGETDTQYF.

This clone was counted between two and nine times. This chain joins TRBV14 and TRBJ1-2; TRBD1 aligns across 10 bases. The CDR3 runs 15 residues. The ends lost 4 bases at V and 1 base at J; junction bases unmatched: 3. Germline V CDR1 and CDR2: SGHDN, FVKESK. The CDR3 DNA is TGTGCCAGCAGCCGGACAGGGGGTATTAACTATGGCTACACCTTC. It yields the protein CASSRTGGINYGYTF.

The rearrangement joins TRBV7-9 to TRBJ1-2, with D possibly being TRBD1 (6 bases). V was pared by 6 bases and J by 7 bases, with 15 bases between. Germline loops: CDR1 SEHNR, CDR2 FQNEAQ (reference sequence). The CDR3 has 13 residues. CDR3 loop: CASSSRGEGGYTF. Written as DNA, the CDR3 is TGTGCCAGCAGTTCCAGGGGAGAGGGTGGCTACACCTTC.

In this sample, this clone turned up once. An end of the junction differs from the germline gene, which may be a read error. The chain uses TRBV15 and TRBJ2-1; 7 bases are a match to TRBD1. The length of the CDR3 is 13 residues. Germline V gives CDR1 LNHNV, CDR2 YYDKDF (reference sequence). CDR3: CATNRDQGDAEFF. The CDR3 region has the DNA TGTGCCACCAACAGAGATCAGGGGGACGCGGAGTTCTTC.

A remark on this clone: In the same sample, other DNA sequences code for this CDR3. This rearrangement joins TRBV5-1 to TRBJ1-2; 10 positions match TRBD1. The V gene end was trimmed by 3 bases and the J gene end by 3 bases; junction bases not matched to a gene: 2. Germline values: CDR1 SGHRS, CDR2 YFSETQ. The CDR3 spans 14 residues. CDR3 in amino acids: CASSWTGGDYGYTF. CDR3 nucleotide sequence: TGCGCCAGCAGCTGGACAGGGGGTGACTATGGCTACACCTTC.

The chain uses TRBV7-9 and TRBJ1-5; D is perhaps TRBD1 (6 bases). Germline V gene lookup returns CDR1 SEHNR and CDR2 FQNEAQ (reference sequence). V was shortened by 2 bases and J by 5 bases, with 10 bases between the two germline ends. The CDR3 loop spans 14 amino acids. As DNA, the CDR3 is TGTGCCAGCAGCTTAAGCAGGGGCGATCAGCCCCAGCATTTT. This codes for CASSLSRGDQPQHF.

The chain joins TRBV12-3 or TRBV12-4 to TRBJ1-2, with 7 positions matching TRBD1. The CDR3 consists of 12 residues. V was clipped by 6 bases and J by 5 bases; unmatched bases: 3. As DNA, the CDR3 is TGTGCCAGCAGCCAGACAGGGTATGGCTACACCTTC. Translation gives CASSQTGYGYTF.